Sequencing of this TCR beta chain was carried out in a study of beta chain features in type 1 diabetes. Study-wide points: The naive, central memory and Treg TCRB repertoires looked more alike in patients than they did in healthy donors.

This clone was observed many times. Its antigen is unidentified. Sorting with CD45RO/CCR7/CD25/CD127/CD95/CD27 yielded naive, central memory, regulatory and stem-like memory CD4+ cells. Every isolated RNA sample was fully reverse transcribed, so sequencing captured expressed TCRB transcripts. Assay: immunoSEQ multiplex PCR; the TCRdb copy retains only in-frame clones and omits some. The data show approximately 140,000 clones, 6.9% seen once. This receptor was taken from a woman younger than 45 in good health. Source material: central memory CD4+ T cells from blood.

As DNA, the CDR3 is TGTGCCAGCAGCTTAGTCGCGTACGAGCAGTACTTC. Protein sequence: CASSLVAYEQYF. The chain combines TRBV7-9 with TRBJ2-7, with D hard to call. Germline values: CDR1 SEHNR, CDR2 FQNEAQ (reference sequence). There are 12 residues in the CDR3. With 1 base removed from V and 4 bases from J, the gap between germline ends came to 5 bases.